The 8 T cell receptor beta chains below all came from one sample that was sequenced in a study of blood T cells in healthy people across ages. A J-beta primer mix and a sample-barcoded 5' primer were used in a second PCR of roughly 6 to 11 cycles. TCRdb ran MiXCR on the 5' RACE reads and lists one entry per CDR3 protein. The profile covers approximately 960,000 distinct CDR3 sequences, with 25% to 35% appearing a single time and roughly 10% taken by the ten largest. This sample was also put to use in a study of T cells of mothers and their children.

Sample: blood. The receptors shown here come from a woman in her thirties or forties in good health.

As for this clonotype: This sequence may be a read error, since a much larger clone differs from it by one base. CDR3 residues: CASSLDRENNEQYF. The DNA for the CDR3 is TGTGCCAGCAGCTTGGACAGGGAGAACAATGAGCAGTACTTC. V usage is TRBV7-3 and J usage is TRBJ2-5; TRBD1 matches at 8 bases. With V trimmed by 3 bases and J by 11 bases, 11 bases remained unmatched. CDR1 is SGHTA, CDR2 FQGTGA, per germline. The CDR3 sequence is 14 residues long.

For this clonotype: A much larger clone sits a single nucleotide away, making a read error possible. V gene TRBV7-2 combines with J gene TRBJ2-6, with 11 bases that match TRBD1. The CDR3 length is 19 residues. CDR1 is SGHTA, CDR2 FQGNSA, per germline. The chain's CDR3 is CANSYRWTGGATGANVLTF. Written as DNA, the CDR3 is TGTGCCAACAGCTATCGGTGGACAGGGGGCGCGACTGGGGCCAACGTCCTGACTTTC.

The chain employs TRBV28 and TRBJ2-7; D may be TRBD1 (6 bases). Germline CDR1 MDHEN, CDR2 SYDVKM. Trimming cost V 7 bases and J 3 bases, with 10 bases left between them. The CDR3 contains 12 residues. Here the CDR3 reads CASTKQGYEQYF. CDR3 in DNA: TGTGCCAGCACCAAACAGGGCTACGAGCAGTACTTC.

This clonotype was counted only a few times. It may be a read error: a sequence one base away is much more abundant. CDR3 in amino acids: CSVEDLEDGGTNEQFF. CDR3 nucleotide sequence: TGCAGCGTTGAAGATCTAGAGGACGGGGGGACTAATGAGCAGTTCTTC. The chain is built from TRBV29-1 and TRBJ2-1; 7 positions agree with TRBD2. V dropped 0 bases and J dropped 7; count of bases not matched to a gene: 12. This CDR3 has 16 amino acids. Germline lookup yields CDR1 SQVTM and CDR2 ANQGSEA.

The CDR3 region is CASSHIQGENSPLHF. The CDR3 DNA sequence: TGCGCCAGCAGCCACATCCAGGGGGAAAATTCACCCCTCCACTTT. V is TRBV4-1 and J is TRBJ1-6; 7 nucleotides match TRBD1. V trimming: 3 bases; J trimming: 7 bases; junction bases outside the gene matches: 6. Germline V gene sequence: CDR1 MGHRA, CDR2 YSYEKL. The CDR3 is 15 residues long.

V is TRBV20-1 and J is TRBJ1-2, with TRBD1 as a possible D gene (5 bases). CDR1 is DFQATT and CDR2 is SNEGSKA in the germline V gene (reference sequence). With 3 bases removed from V and 6 bases from J, the gap between germline ends came to 17 bases. The CDR3 has 14 amino acids. In DNA, the CDR3 is TGCAGTGCTAGCCCCTCGGCCTGGGGGGATGGCTACACCTTC. It specifies CSASPSAWGDGYTF.

The chain employs TRBV5-6 and TRBJ2-1; no clear D. This CDR3 spans 15 amino acids. In germline, CDR1 is SGHDT, CDR2 YYEEEE. V shed 0 bases and J shed 5 bases, with 12 bases lying between them. CDR3 protein: CASSLGKRANNEQFF. The CDR3 nucleotides read TGTGCCAGCAGCTTGGGAAAACGGGCCAACAATGAGCAGTTCTTC.

This clonotype was recorded many times. This sequence joins TRBV9 and TRBJ2-1; TRBD2 is a possible D gene (6 bases). The V end was cut by 0 bases, the J end by 1 base, with 11 bases between. This CDR3 has 16 amino acids. CDR1 SGDLS and CDR2 YYNGEE come from the germline V gene. The CDR3 nucleotides are TGTGCCAGCAGCGTAGTGAAGGGGAGGTCCTACAATGAGCAGTTCTTC. It codes for CASSVVKGRSYNEQFF.